This TCR beta chain emerged from a study of T cells after somatic rescue of genetic block. Assay: immunoSEQ multiplex PCR; the TCRdb copy retains only in-frame clones and omits some. The sample yields 70,000 or so clones, 92% seen once. The CDR3 totals 14 residues. The V gene lost 0 bases and the J gene lost 2 bases, with 7 bases spanning the gap. Per the germline V gene, CDR1 is SGHNT and CDR2 is YYREEE (reference sequence). The V call is TRBV5-4, the J call TRBJ2-3, with a tentative D call TRBD2 (6 bases). The receptor was derived from a man aged 40-49 years. Sequenced material: peripheral blood mononuclear cells (PBMCs). The CDR3 loop reads CASSLGLDTDTQYF. In nucleotides, the CDR3 is TGTGCCAGCAGCTTGGGACTAGACACAGATACGCAGTATTTT.